Shown below are 25 T cell receptor beta chains from a single sample sequenced in a study of shared clonotypes between healthy human individuals. Here immunoSEQ multiplex PCR was the method, and the copy in TCRdb shows in-frame clones only, minus some. This sample yields approximately 1.9 million clones, of which around 93% are seen a single time; around 1.8% belongs to the top ten. Cells designated naive CD8 were CD45RO-negative and were positively selected for CCR7, with terminally differentiated effector memory CD45RA+ cells excluded. The specimen was naive CD8+ T cells from PBMCs. The receptors originated from a young man in good health. Some clones in this sample may be carry-over from other donors' samples.

J is TRBJ2-3 and V is TRBV9; no reliable D call. The germline V gene has CDR1 SGDLS and CDR2 YYNGEE. The V and J ends lost 0 bases and 1 base respectively, with 15 bases between them. The CDR3 spans 17 residues. CDR3 sequence: CASSVVPGPEGTDTQYF. The CDR3 nucleotides read TGTGCCAGCAGCGTAGTCCCCGGGCCCGAGGGCACAGATACGCAGTATTTT.

The chain uses TRBV18 and TRBJ2-3; 9 bases match TRBD1. The CDR3 runs to 17 residues. Germline values: CDR1 KGHSH, CDR2 LQKENI. Trimming removed 3 bases from V and 2 bases from J; junction bases left unmatched: 9. This CDR3 reads CASSPLGDRDLTDTQYF. In DNA form, the CDR3 reads TGTGCCAGCTCACCCCTGGGGGACAGGGACCTCACAGATACGCAGTATTTT.

This chain uses TRBV28 with TRBJ2-7; D possibly matches TRBD1 or TRBD2 (5 bases each). Germline CDR1 and CDR2: MDHEN and SYDVKM. The germline V and J ends were trimmed by 1 base and 5 bases, with 15 bases remaining between them. The CDR3 totals 15 residues. CDR3 DNA sequence: TGTGCCAGCAGTTTATTTGAGGGACGGCGGGACGAGCAGTACTTC. It yields the protein CASSLFEGRRDEQYF.

The genes are TRBV14 and TRBJ2-4; D unresolved. This CDR3 is built from 14 residues. Germline lookup yields CDR1 SGHDN and CDR2 FVKESK. The V gene lost 1 base and the J gene lost 2 bases, with 6 bases spanning the gap. The CDR3 sequence: CASSQVGTKNIQYF. CDR3 in DNA: TGTGCCAGCAGCCAAGTGGGAACCAAAAACATTCAGTACTTC.

The chain carries TRBV7-9 and TRBJ2-7, with TRBD1 matching over 10 bases. The V segment lost 5 bases and the J segment 3 bases; nucleotides outside the gene matches: 7. CDR1 is SEHNR and CDR2 is FQNEAQ in the germline V gene (reference sequence). The CDR3 consists of 15 residues. The CDR3 DNA reads TGTGCCAGCAGCGCCCCAGGACAGGGGGACTACGAGCAGTACTTC. This encodes CASSAPGQGDYEQYF. Full variable domain (outside the CDR3, taken from reference TRBV7-9 and TRBJ2-7): DTGVSQNPRHKITKRGQNVTFRCDPISEHNRLYWYRQTLGQGPEFLTYFQNEAQLEKSRLLSDRFSAERPKGSFSTLEIQRTEQGDSAMYLCASSAPGQGDYEQYFGPGTRLTVT.

J is TRBJ2-7 and V is TRBV6-5; TRBD1 aligns across 7 bases. The junction had 5 bases not matched to a gene; V was cut back by 6 bases and J by 0 bases. Germline-derived CDR1 and CDR2 are MNHEY and SVGAGI. The CDR3 is made up of 14 amino acids. CDR3 DNA: TGTGCCAGCAGGGCCGGGACAGTCTCCTACGAGCAGTACTTC. Its protein is CASRAGTVSYEQYF.

Note on this clone: Other DNA sequences in this specimen translate into the identical CDR3. The chain carries TRBV28 and TRBJ1-6, with D possibly matching TRBD1 (5 bases). This CDR3 spans 12 amino acids. V lost 2 bases to trimming and J lost 10 bases, with 6 bases between them. The V gene's germline CDR1 is MDHEN and CDR2 SYDVKM. CDR3 coding DNA: TGTGCCAGCAGTTTACGGGGCTCACCCCTCCACTTT. It translates to CASSLRGSPLHF.

This clone was observed a single time. This sequence joins TRBV2 and TRBJ1-1, with D unresolved. This CDR3 contains 15 residues. Germline V gene sequence: CDR1 SNHLY, CDR2 FYNNEI. Between the trimmed V and J ends, which lost 0 bases and 3 bases, there was a span of 11 bases. The CDR3 DNA reads TGTGCCAGCAGTGAAGCGCAAGGGTCGGACACTGAAGCTTTCTTT. This translates into CASSEAQGSDTEAFF.

The chain links TRBV7-6 to TRBJ2-3; no firm D call. This CDR3 spans 13 amino acids. From germline, CDR1 is SGHVS and CDR2 FNYEAQ. The V end lost 11 bases, the J end lost 1 base, and 13 bases lay between the germline ends. Here the CDR3 reads CASKEQGTDTQYF. The DNA of the CDR3 is TGTGCCTCCAAGGAACAAGGCACAGATACGCAGTATTTT.

This clone was recorded only once. The chain combines TRBV6-1 with TRBJ2-7; D uncertain. CDR1 and CDR2 (germline): MNHNS, SASEGT. The V and J ends lost 6 bases and 1 base respectively, with 16 bases between them. The CDR3 runs to 15 residues. The CDR3 DNA sequence: TGTGCCAGCAGAGTGACCGGCATCTCTTCCTACGAGCAGTACTTC. This sequence encodes CASRVTGISSYEQYF.

The chain uses TRBV19 and TRBJ1-2; D not certain. CDR3 length equals 14 residues. Looked up from germline, CDR1 is LNHDA and CDR2 is SQIVND (reference sequence). Trimming removed 0 bases from V and 13 bases from J, with 18 bases in between. The CDR3 sequence: CASSIDLWQPEGTF. Here the CDR3 DNA reads TGTGCCAGTAGTATAGATCTATGGCAGCCCGAGGGCACCTTC. The full variable domain, completed using reference TRBV19 and TRBJ1-2, is DGGITQSPKYLFRKEGQNVTLSCEQNLNHDAMYWYRQDPGQGLRLIYYSQIVNDFQKGDIAEGYSVSREKKESFPLTVTSAQKNPTAFYLCASSIDLWQPEGTFGSGTRLTVV.

The CDR3 protein is CSVNVVGIPYEQYF. The CDR3 DNA is TGCAGCGTTAACGTCGTTGGGATCCCCTACGAGCAGTACTTC. The chain has TRBV29-1 and TRBJ2-5; D not certain. The DNA end is a closer match to TRBJ2-7, so the J assignment may be wrong. The CDR3 contains 14 residues. Germline CDR1 and CDR2: SQVTM and ANQGSEA.

The V and J genes are TRBV19 and TRBJ2-1; weak D call: TRBD1 (6 bases). The CDR3 runs to 14 residues. Germline CDR1 LNHDA, CDR2 SQIVND (reference sequence). The V end lost 3 bases, the J end lost 4 bases, and 10 bases lay between the germline ends. In nucleotides, the CDR3 is TGTGCCAGTAGTATTCAGGGGCCGTACAATGAGCAGTTCTTC. It is translated as CASSIQGPYNEQFF.

The J gene is TRBJ2-5, the V gene TRBV6-1; the match to TRBD2 covers 9 bases. V dropped 1 base and J dropped 5; count of bases not matched to a gene: 8. The CDR3 loop spans 16 amino acids. Germline CDR1 MNHNS, CDR2 SASEGT. The CDR3 sequence: CASSEVGTSLRETQYF. CDR3 nucleotide sequence: TGTGCCAGCAGTGAAGTAGGGACTAGCTTAAGGGAGACCCAGTACTTC.

V and J are TRBV7-6 and TRBJ1-1, with 9 nucleotides matching TRBD1. The V gene's germline CDR1 is SGHVS and CDR2 FNYEAQ. This CDR3 has 19 amino acids. Trimming at V came to 3 bases and at J to 1 base, leaving 15 bases not matched to a gene. CDR3 region: CASSFPRDRDRRGNTEAFF. The CDR3 nucleotides read TGTGCCAGCAGCTTTCCGCGGGACAGGGACCGGAGAGGGAACACTGAAGCTTTCTTT.

V is TRBV11-2 and J is TRBJ2-3; D unresolved. This CDR3 region has 12 residues. Trimming removed 3 bases at V and 5 bases at J, with 6 bases between. Germline loops: CDR1 SGHAT, CDR2 FQNNGV. CDR3 protein: CASSFDGDTQYF. CDR3 sequence (DNA): TGTGCCAGCAGCTTTGATGGAGATACGCAGTATTTT.

The V and J genes are TRBV9 and TRBJ2-7; TRBD2 might be the D (6 bases). Trimming left V 4 bases short and J 5 bases short, with 19 bases between. Germline V CDR1 and CDR2: SGDLS, YYNGEE. The CDR3 is 15 amino acids. The CDR3 reads CASSPYGTSIHEQYF. In nucleotides, the CDR3 is TGTGCCAGCAGCCCCTACGGGACTTCAATCCACGAGCAGTACTTC.

Comment on this clone: This sample also contains other DNA sequences that code for the same CDR3. The chain carries TRBV29-1 and TRBJ2-1, with 8 positions matching TRBD1. The CDR3 covers 14 residues. V lost 6 bases and J lost 1; bases outside the gene matches: 5. Germline V gene data show CDR1 as SQVTM and CDR2 as ANQGSEA. The CDR3: CSVDGQGSYNEQFF. As DNA, the CDR3 is TGCAGCGTCGACGGACAGGGTTCCTACAATGAGCAGTTCTTC.

This chain joins TRBV4-1 and TRBJ2-5; possibly TRBD2 for D (5 bases). The CDR3 loop spans 16 amino acids. Trimming left V 3 bases short and J 4 bases short, with 18 bases between. Germline V CDR1 and CDR2: MGHRA, YSYEKL. CDR3: CASSHERLGVRETQYF. In nucleotides, the CDR3 is TGCGCCAGCAGCCACGAGAGGTTGGGAGTCCGAGAGACCCAGTACTTC.

Comments on this clone: This specimen includes other DNA sequences encoding the same CDR3. The V call is TRBV27, the J call TRBJ2-5, with D perhaps TRBD2 (5 bases). CDR1 and CDR2 from the germline V gene are MNHEY and SMNVEV (reference sequence). Trimming took 5 bases from V and 3 from J, leaving 13 bases between them. This CDR3 region has 14 residues. CDR3 in DNA: TGTGCCAGCAGTCTCCGGGATAGTAAAGAGACCCAGTACTTC. It is translated as CASSLRDSKETQYF.

The chain carries TRBV19 and TRBJ1-5; D ambiguous. Per the germline V gene, CDR1 is LNHDA and CDR2 is SQIVND (reference sequence). V lost 5 bases, J lost 2 bases, and 13 bases lay in between. The CDR3 has 15 amino acids. The CDR3, as DNA: TGTGCCAGTAGTCGGACGCCGGCGGGCAATCAGCCCCAGCATTTT. As protein: CASSRTPAGNQPQHF.

The chain links TRBV27 to TRBJ2-2, with 8 bases aligning to TRBD1. Losses at the gene ends were 0 bases for V and 7 bases for J; bases not matched to a gene: 10. This CDR3 is 17 amino acids long. Germline-derived CDR1 and CDR2 are MNHEY and SMNVEV (reference sequence). The CDR3 protein is CASSLSRRTGPVGELFF. The CDR3 DNA is TGTGCCAGCAGTTTATCTAGAAGGACAGGGCCAGTCGGGGAGCTGTTTTTT.

The chain has TRBV5-6 and TRBJ2-7; D not resolved. From germline, CDR1 is SGHDT and CDR2 YYEEEE. V was trimmed by 5 bases and J by 1 base, leaving 10 bases between them. The CDR3 is 13 residues long. DNA of the CDR3: TGTGCCAGCAGGATGACTGATTCCTACGAGCAGTACTTC. Its translation: CASRMTDSYEQYF.

This clone appeared a single time. The chain links TRBV4-1 to TRBJ1-6, with TRBD1 identical over 9 bases. The CDR3 loop spans 15 amino acids. V was pared by 3 bases and J by 10 bases, with 7 bases of the junction left unmatched. Per the germline V gene, CDR1 is MGHRA and CDR2 is YSYEKL. Written as DNA, the CDR3 is TGCGCCAGCAGCCATCATTCGGACAGGGGCTCACCCCTCCACTTT. This encodes CASSHHSDRGSPLHF.

The chain has TRBV27 and TRBJ2-7; D perhaps matches TRBD1 (6 bases). CDR1 is MNHEY, CDR2 SMNVEV, per germline (reference sequence). The CDR3 totals 14 residues. V lost 6 bases to trimming and J lost 4 bases, with 16 bases between them. This CDR3 reads CASSPMDSRYEQYF. In DNA, the CDR3 is TGTGCCAGCAGCCCTATGGACAGCCGTTACGAGCAGTACTTC.